This TCR beta chain was recorded in a study of cytomegalovirus exposure and HLA in healthy donors. The CDR3 length is 14 residues. The germline gives CDR1 SGHNT, CDR2 YENEEA. A remark on this clone: One end of the junction varies from germline; a read error may be responsible.

PCR involved 60 Vbeta and 13 Jbeta primers. The table came from immunoSEQ multiplex PCR; TCRdb's copy has only in-frame clones and leaves some out. The sample is made up of about 200,000 clones, and the top ten hold around 6% of it. This TCR came from a man aged 25-45 years in good health and CMV-seronegative. Sequencing was carried out using PBMCs. The chain carries TRBV11-3 and TRBJ1-1; D remains unclear. The DNA for the CDR3 is TGTGCCAGCAGCCTAGACTTGTCGAACACTGAAGCTTTCTTT. This sequence encodes CASSLDLSNTEAFF.